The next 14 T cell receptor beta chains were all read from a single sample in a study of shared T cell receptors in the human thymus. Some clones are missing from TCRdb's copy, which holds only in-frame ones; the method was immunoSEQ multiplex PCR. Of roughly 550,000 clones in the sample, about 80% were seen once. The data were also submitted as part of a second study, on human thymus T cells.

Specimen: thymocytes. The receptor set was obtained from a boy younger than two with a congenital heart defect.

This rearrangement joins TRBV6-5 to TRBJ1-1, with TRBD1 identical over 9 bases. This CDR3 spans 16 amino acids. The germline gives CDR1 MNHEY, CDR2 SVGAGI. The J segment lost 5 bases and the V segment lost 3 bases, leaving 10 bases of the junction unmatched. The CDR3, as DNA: TGTGCCAGCAGTTATTCCTCCGGGACAGGGAGGACTGAAGCTTTCTTT. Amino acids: CASSYSSGTGRTEAFF.

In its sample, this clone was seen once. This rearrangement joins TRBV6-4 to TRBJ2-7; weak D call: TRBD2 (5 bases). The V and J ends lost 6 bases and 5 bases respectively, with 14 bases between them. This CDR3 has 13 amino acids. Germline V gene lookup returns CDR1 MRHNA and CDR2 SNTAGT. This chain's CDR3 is CASRPVTRDEQYF. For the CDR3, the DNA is TGTGCCAGCAGGCCCGTAACTAGGGACGAGCAGTACTTC.

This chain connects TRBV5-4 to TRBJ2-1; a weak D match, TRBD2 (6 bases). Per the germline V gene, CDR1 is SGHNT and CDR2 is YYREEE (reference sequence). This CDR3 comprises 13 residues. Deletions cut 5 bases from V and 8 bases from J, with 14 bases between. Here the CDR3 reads CASRRRGKYEQFF. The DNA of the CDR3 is TGTGCCAGCAGGAGGAGGGGAAAGTATGAGCAGTTCTTC.

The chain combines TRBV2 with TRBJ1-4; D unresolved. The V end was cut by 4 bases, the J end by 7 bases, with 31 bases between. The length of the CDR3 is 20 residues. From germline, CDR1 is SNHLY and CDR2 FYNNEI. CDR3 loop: CASSVCGLPTPGQLAEKLFF. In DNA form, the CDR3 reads TGTGCCAGCAGTGTGTGCGGACTACCGACCCCGGGTCAGTTAGCTGAAAAACTGTTTTTT. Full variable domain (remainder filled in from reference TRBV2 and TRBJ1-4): EPEVTQTPSHQVTQMGQEVILRCVPISNHLYFYWYRQILGQKVEFLVSFYNNEISEKSEIFDDQFSVERPDGSNFTLKIRSTKLEDSAMYFCASSVCGLPTPGQLAEKLFFGSGTQLSVL.

The DNA for the CDR3 is TGCGCCAGCAGCCAAGATCGGGCGGGGACCAACTATGGCTACACCTTC. Encoded protein: CASSQDRAGTNYGYTF. The chain has TRBV4-3 and TRBJ1-2, with TRBD1 as a possible D gene (5 bases). From germline, CDR1 is LGHNA and CDR2 YSLEER. The CDR3 length is 16 residues. V was clipped by 0 bases and J by 2 bases, with 13 bases between them.

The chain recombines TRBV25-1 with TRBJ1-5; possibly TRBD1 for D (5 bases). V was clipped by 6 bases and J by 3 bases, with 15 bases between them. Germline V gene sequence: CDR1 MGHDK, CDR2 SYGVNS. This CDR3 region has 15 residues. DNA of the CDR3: TGTGCCAGCAGCGACAGTCGCAGGGTCAATCAGCCCCAGCATTTT. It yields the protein CASSDSRRVNQPQHF. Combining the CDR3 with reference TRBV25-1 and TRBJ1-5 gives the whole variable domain EADIYQTPRYLVIGTGKKITLECSQTMGHDKMYWYQQDPGMELHLIHYSYGVNSTEKGDLSSESTVSRIRTEHFPLTLESARPSHTSQYLCASSDSRRVNQPQHFGDGTRLSIL.

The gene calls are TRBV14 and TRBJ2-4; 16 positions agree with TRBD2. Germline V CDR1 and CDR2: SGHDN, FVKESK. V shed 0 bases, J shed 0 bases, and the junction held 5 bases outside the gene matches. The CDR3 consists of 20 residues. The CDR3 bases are TGTGCCAGCAGCCAAGATGGGGGACTAGCGGGAGGGGCAGCCAAAAACATTCAGTACTTC. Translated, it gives CASSQDGGLAGGAAKNIQYF.

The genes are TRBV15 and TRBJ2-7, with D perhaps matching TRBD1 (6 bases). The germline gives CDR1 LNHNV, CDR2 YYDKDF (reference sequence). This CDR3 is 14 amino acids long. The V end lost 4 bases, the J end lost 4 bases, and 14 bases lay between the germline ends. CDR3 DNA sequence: TGTGCCACCAGCACTCCGACAGGTGTTTACGAGCAGTACTTC. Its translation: CATSTPTGVYEQYF.

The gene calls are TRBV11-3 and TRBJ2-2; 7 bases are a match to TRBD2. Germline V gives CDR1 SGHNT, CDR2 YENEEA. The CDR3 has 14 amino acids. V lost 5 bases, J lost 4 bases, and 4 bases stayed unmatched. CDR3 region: CASSRGGVTGELFF. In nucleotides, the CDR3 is TGTGCCAGCAGCCGGGGAGGGGTCACCGGGGAGCTGTTTTTT.

The CDR3 bases are TGTGCCAGCAGTTCCCCGGACTATGGCTACACCTTC. Amino acid sequence: CASSSPDYGYTF. The gene calls are TRBV27 and TRBJ1-2; D ambiguous. The CDR3 has 12 amino acids. The germline V and J ends were trimmed by 4 bases and 3 bases, with 6 bases remaining between them. Germline CDR1 is MNHEY and CDR2 is SMNVEV (reference sequence).

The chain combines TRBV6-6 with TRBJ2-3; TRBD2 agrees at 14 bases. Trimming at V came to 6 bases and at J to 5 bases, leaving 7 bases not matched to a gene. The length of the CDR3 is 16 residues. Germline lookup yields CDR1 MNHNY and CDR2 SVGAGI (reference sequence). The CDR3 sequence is CASSRLAGGPGDTQYF. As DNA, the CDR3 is TGTGCCAGCAGCCGACTAGCGGGAGGGCCAGGAGATACGCAGTATTTT.

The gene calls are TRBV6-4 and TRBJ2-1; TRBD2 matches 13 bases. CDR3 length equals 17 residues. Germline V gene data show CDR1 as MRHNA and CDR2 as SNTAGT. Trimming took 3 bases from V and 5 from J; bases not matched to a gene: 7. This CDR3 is CASSEETSGRKNNEQFF. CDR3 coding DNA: TGTGCCAGCAGTGAGGAGACTAGCGGGAGGAAAAACAATGAGCAGTTCTTC.

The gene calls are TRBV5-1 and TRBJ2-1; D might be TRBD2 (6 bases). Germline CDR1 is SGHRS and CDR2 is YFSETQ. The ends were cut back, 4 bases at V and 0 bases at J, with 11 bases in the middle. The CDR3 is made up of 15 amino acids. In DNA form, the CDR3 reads TGCGCCAGCAGCCCAGACGGGAGCTCCTACAATGAGCAGTTCTTC. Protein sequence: CASSPDGSSYNEQFF. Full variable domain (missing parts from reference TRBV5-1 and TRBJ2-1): KAGVTQTPRYLIKTRGQQVTLSCSPISGHRSVSWYQQTPGQGLQFLFEYFSETQRNKGNFPGRFSGRQFSNSRSEMNVSTLELGDSALYLCASSPDGSSYNEQFFGPGTRLTVL.

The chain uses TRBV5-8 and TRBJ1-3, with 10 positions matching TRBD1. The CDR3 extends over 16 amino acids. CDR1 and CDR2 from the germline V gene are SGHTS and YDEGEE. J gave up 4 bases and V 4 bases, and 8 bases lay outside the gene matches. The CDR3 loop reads CASSGGDRGWGNTIYF. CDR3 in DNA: TGTGCCAGCAGCGGCGGGGACAGGGGCTGGGGAAACACCATATATTTT.